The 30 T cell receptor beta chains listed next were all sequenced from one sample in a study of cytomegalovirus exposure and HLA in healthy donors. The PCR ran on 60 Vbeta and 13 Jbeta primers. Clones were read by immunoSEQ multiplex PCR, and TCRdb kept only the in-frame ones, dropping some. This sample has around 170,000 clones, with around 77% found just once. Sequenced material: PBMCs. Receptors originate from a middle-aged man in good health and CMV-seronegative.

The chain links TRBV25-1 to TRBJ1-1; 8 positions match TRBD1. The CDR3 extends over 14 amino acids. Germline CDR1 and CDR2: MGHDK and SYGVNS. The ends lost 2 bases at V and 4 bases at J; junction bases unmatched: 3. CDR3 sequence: CASSEQGAGTEAFF. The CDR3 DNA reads TGTGCCAGCAGTGAACAGGGGGCGGGCACTGAAGCTTTCTTT.

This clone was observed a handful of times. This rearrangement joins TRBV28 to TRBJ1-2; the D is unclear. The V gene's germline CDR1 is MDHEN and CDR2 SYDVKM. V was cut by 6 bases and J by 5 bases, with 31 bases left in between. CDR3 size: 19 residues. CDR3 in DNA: TGTGCCAGCAGCCCCTTAACCGTTGGGGAGTATCCTGGAGTATATGGCTACACCTTC. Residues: CASSPLTVGEYPGVYGYTF.

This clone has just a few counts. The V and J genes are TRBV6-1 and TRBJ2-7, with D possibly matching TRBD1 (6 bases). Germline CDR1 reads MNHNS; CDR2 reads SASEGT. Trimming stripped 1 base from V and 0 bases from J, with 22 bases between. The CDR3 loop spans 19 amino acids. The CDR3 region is CASSEEDGVNWGRSYEQYV. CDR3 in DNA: TGTGCCAGCAGTGAAGAAGATGGGGTCAACTGGGGGCGCTCCTACGAGCAGTACGTC.

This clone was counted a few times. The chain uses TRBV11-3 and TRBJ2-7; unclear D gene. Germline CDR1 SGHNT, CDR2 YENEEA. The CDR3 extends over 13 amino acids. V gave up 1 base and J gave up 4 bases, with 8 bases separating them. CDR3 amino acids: CASSLGPQYEQYF. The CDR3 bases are TGTGCCAGCAGCTTAGGGCCCCAATACGAGCAGTACTTC.

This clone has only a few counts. The CDR3 loop is CASTYSTGTSNKKAFF. As DNA, the CDR3 is TGTGCCAGTACCTACTCAACAGGGACATCTAACAAAAAAGCTTTCTTT. V and J are TRBV19 and TRBJ1-1, with a weak D call TRBD1 (6 bases). CDR3 length: 16 amino acids. Germline CDR1 is LNHDA and CDR2 is SQIVND (reference sequence). The V end lost 7 bases, the J end lost 9 bases, and 27 bases lay between the germline ends.

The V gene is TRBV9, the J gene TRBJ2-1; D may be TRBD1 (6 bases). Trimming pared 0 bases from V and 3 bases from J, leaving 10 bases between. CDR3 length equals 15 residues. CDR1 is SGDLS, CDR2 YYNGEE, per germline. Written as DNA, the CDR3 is TGTGCCAGCAGCGTAGCTGGGGGCATCTACAATGAGCAGTTCTTC. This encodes CASSVAGGIYNEQFF.

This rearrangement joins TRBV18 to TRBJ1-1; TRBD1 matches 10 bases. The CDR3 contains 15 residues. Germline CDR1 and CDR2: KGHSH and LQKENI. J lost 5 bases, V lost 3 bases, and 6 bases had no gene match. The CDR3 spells CASSPWDRGGTEAFF. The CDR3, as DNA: TGTGCCAGCTCACCTTGGGACAGGGGAGGGACTGAAGCTTTCTTT.

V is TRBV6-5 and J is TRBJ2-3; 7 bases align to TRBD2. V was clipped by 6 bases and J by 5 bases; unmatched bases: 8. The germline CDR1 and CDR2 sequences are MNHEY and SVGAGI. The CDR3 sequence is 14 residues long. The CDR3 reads CASRDRLAVDTQYF. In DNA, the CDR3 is TGTGCCAGCAGAGACCGACTAGCCGTAGATACGCAGTATTTT.

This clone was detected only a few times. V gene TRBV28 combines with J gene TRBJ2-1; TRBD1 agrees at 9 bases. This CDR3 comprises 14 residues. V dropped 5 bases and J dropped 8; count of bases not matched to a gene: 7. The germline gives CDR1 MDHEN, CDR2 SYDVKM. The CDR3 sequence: CASSGTGINYEQFF. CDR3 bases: TGTGCCAGCAGTGGGACAGGGATAAACTATGAGCAGTTCTTC.

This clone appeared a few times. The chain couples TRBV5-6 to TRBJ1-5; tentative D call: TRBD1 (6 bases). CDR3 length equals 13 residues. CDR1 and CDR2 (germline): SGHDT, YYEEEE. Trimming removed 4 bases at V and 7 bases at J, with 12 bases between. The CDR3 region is CASSPGQKQPQHF. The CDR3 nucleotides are TGTGCCAGCAGCCCGGGACAAAAACAGCCCCAGCATTTT.

CDR3 residues: CASSRGQGIYGYTF. The CDR3 DNA reads TGTGCCAGCAGTCGAGGACAGGGGATCTATGGCTACACCTTC. J is TRBJ1-2 and V is TRBV5-4; 9 bases map to TRBD1. V shed 5 bases, J shed 4 bases, and the junction held 6 bases outside the gene matches. The CDR3 is made up of 14 amino acids. Germline V lookup: CDR1 SGHNT, CDR2 YYREEE (reference sequence).

CDR3 loop: CASIQQRGGASTGELFF. The CDR3 bases are TGTGCCAGCATCCAGCAGCGGGGGGGGGCGAGCACCGGGGAGCTGTTTTTT. This sequence joins TRBV5-4 and TRBJ2-2; 10 bases map to TRBD2. Germline V gene lookup returns CDR1 SGHNT and CDR2 YYREEE (reference sequence). CDR3 length: 17 amino acids. The ends lost 6 bases at V and 4 bases at J; junction bases unmatched: 12.

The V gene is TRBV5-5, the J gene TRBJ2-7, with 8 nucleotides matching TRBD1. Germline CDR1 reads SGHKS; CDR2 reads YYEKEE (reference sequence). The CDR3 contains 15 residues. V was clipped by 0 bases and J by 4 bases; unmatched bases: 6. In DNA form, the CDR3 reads TGTGCCAGCAGCTTGGCGGCAGGGGGCGCGTACGAGCAGTACTTC. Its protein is CASSLAAGGAYEQYF.

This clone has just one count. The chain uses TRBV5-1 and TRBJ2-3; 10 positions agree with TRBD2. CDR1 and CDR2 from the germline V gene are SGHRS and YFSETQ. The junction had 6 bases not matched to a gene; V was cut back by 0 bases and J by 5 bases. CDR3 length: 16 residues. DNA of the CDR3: TGCGCCAGCAGCTTGGCCCTAGCGGGAGTATTAGATACGCAGTATTTT. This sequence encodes CASSLALAGVLDTQYF.

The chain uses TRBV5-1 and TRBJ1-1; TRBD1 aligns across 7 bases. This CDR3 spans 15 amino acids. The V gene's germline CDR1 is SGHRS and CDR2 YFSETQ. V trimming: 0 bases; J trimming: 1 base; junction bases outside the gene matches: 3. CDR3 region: CASSLAGQTNTEAFF. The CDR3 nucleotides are TGCGCCAGCAGCTTGGCGGGACAGACGAACACTGAAGCTTTCTTT.

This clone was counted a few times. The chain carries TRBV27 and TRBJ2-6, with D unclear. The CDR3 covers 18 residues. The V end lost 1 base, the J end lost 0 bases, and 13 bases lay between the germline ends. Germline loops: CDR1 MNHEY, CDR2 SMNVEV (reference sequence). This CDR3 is CASSLWAGSHSGANVLTF. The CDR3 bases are TGTGCCAGCAGTTTATGGGCCGGATCACACTCTGGGGCCAACGTCCTGACTTTC.

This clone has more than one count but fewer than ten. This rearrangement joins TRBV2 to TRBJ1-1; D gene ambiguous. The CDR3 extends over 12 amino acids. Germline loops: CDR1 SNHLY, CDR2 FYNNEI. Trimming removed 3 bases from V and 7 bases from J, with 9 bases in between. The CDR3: CASSDNLSEAFF. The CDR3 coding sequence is TGTGCCAGCAGTGATAACTTGAGTGAAGCTTTCTTT.

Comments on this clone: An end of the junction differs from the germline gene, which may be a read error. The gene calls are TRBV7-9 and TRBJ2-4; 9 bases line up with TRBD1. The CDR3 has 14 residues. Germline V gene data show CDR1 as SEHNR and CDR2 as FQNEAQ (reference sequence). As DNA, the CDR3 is TGTGCCAGCAGCCTACAGGGGGCCCAAAACAGTCAGTACTTC. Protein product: CASSLQGAQNSQYF.

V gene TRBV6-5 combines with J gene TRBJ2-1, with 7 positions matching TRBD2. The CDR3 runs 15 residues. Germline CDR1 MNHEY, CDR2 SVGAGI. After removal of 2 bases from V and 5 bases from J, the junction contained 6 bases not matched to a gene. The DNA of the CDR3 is TGTGCCAGCAGTTACCAAGCGGGACCGAACAATGAGCAGTTCTTC. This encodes CASSYQAGPNNEQFF.

The CDR3 sequence is CASSLGAGAYEQYF. CDR3 in DNA: TGTGCCAGCAGCTTGGGGGCAGGGGCCTACGAGCAGTACTTC. The V gene is TRBV5-5, the J gene TRBJ2-7; tentatively, D is TRBD1 (6 bases). Trimming took off 0 bases at V and 2 bases at J, with 9 bases between the two ends. The CDR3 runs to 14 residues. Germline V gives CDR1 SGHKS, CDR2 YYEKEE (reference sequence). The whole variable domain, filled in from reference TRBV5-5 and TRBJ2-7, reads DAGVTQSPTHLIKTRGQQVTLRCSPISGHKSVSWYQQVLGQGPQFIFQYYEKEERGRGNFPDRFSARQFPNYSSELNVNALLLGDSALYLCASSLGAGAYEQYFGPGTRLTVT.

CDR3 in DNA: TGTGCCAGCAGTCCCGTACTAGCGGGAGCCTCGAATGAGCAGTTCTTC. Its protein product is CASSPVLAGASNEQFF. The chain combines TRBV28 with TRBJ2-1; 11 bases align to TRBD2. Per the germline V gene, CDR1 is MDHEN and CDR2 is SYDVKM. There are 16 residues in the CDR3. V was clipped by 5 bases and J by 7 bases; unmatched bases: 10.

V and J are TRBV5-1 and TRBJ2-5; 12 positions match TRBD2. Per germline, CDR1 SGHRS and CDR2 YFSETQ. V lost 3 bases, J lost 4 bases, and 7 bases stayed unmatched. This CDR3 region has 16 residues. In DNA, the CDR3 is TGCGCCAGCAGCTCGAGAGGGACTAGCGGGCGAGAGACCCAGTACTTC. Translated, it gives CASSSRGTSGRETQYF.

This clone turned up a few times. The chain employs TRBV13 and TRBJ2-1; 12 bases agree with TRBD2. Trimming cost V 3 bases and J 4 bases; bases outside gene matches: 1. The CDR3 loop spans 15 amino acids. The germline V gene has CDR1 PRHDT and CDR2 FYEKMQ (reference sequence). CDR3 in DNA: TGTGCCAGCAGCTTGGGGACTAGCGGGTACAATGAGCAGTTCTTC. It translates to CASSLGTSGYNEQFF.

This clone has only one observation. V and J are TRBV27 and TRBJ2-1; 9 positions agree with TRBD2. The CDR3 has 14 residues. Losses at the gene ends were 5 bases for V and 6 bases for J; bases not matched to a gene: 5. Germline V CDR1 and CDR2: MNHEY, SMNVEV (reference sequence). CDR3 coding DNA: TGTGCCAGCAGTGCGGGACTAGCAGGCAATGAGCAGTTCTTC. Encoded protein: CASSAGLAGNEQFF.

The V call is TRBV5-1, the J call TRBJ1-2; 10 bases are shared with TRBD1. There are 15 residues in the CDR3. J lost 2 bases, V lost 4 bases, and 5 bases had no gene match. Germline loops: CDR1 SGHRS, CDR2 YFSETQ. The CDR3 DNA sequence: TGCGCCAGCAGCGATCCGGGACAGGGGAACTATGGCTACACCTTC. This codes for CASSDPGQGNYGYTF.

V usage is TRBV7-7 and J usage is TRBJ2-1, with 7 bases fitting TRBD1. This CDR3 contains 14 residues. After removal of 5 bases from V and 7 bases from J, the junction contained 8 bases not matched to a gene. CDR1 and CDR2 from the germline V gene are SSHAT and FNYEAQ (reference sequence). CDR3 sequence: CASSRRQGENEQFF. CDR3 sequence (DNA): TGTGCCAGCAGCCGCCGACAGGGAGAAAATGAGCAGTTCTTC. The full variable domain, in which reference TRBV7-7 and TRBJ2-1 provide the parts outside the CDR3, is GAGVSQSPRYKVTKRGQDVTLRCDPISSHATLYWYQQALGQGPEFLTYFNYEAQPDKSGLPSDRFSAERPEGSISTLTIQRTEQRDSAMYRCASSRRQGENEQFFGPGTRLTVL.

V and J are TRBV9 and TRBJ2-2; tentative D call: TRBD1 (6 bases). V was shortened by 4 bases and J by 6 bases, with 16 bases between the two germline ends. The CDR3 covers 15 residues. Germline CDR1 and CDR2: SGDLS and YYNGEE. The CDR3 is CASSSSRQDAGELFF. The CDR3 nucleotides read TGTGCCAGCAGCTCCTCCCGACAGGATGCCGGGGAGCTGTTTTTT.

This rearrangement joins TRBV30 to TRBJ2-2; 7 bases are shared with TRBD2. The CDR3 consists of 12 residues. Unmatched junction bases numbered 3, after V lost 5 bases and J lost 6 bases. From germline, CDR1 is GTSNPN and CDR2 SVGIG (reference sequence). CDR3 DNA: TGTGCCTGGTCTAGCGGCGCCGGGGAGCTGTTTTTT. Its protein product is CAWSSGAGELFF.

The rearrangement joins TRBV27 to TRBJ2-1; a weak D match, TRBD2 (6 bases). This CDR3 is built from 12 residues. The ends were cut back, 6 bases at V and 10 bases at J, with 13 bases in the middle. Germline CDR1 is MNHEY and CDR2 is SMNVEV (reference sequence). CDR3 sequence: CASSPGSWEQFF. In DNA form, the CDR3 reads TGTGCCAGCAGCCCCGGGAGTTGGGAGCAGTTCTTC.

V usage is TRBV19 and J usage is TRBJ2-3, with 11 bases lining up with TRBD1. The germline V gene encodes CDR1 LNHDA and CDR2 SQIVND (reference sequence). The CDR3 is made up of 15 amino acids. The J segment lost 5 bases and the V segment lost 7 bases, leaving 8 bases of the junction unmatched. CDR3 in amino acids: CASIDGQGAGDTQYF. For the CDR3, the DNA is TGTGCCAGTATTGATGGACAGGGGGCCGGAGATACGCAGTATTTT.